The T cell receptor (beta chain) described here comes from a study of CD8 T cells in Susac syndrome. This clonotype was observed a single time. With 4 bases removed from V and 0 bases from J, the gap between germline ends came to 8 bases. The length of the CDR3 is 13 residues. Germline CDR1 is SGHNT and CDR2 is YYREEE (reference sequence). The RNA, about 0.45 to 1 ug, was put through reverse transcription using random hexamers. TCRdb analysed the immunoSEQ multiplex PCR reads with MiXCR anew, one entry per CDR3 protein. The repertoire consists of over 100,000 distinct CDR3 sequences, with about 95% occurring once and the leading ten covering roughly 0.096%.

The sequencing sample was made of CD4+ T cells from PBMCs. The TCR comes from a human donor in good health. The genes are TRBV5-4 and TRBJ2-7, with D hard to call. CDR3 amino acids: CASSRRFSYEQYF. The CDR3 nucleotides read TGTGCCAGCAGCCGACGGTTCTCCTACGAGCAGTACTTC. The entire variable domain, with the rest obtained from reference TRBV5-4 and TRBJ2-7, is as follows: ETGVTQSPTHLIKTRGQQVTLRCSSQSGHNTVSWYQQALGQGPQFIFQYYREEENGRGNFPPRFSGLQFPNYSSELNVNALELDDSALYLCASSRRFSYEQYFGPGTRLTVT.